The next 12 T cell receptor beta chains were all read from a single sample in a study of cytomegalovirus exposure and HLA in healthy donors. The primer mix had 60 Vbeta and 13 Jbeta primers. Assay used: immunoSEQ multiplex PCR; TCRdb lists only in-frame clones, some missing. The sample has about 200,000 clones, roughly four fifths seen once; the top ten hold around 2%. The specimen was PBMCs. Every receptor here comes from a man younger than 35 in good health and CMV-seronegative.

This chain connects TRBV25-1 to TRBJ2-6; D remains ambiguous. This CDR3 has 15 amino acids. CDR1 and CDR2 from the germline V gene are MGHDK and SYGVNS. V was clipped by 4 bases and J by 1 base, with 8 bases between them. In DNA, the CDR3 is TGTGCCAGCAGTGGACGGCGGTCTGGGGCCAACGTCCTGACTTTC. It codes for CASSGRRSGANVLTF.

V and J are TRBV25-1 and TRBJ1-4; 8 bases map to TRBD1. Trimming took 5 bases from V and 8 from J; bases not matched to a gene: 10. This CDR3 spans 15 amino acids. Per the germline V gene, CDR1 is MGHDK and CDR2 is SYGVNS. CDR3 DNA sequence: TGTGCCAGCAGTCCTCTCAGGGGGCAGAGGGAAAAACTGTTTTTT. This translates into CASSPLRGQREKLFF.

This clone was found once. V gene TRBV4-3 combines with J gene TRBJ2-1; 12 positions agree with TRBD2. V dropped 3 bases and J dropped 8; count of bases not matched to a gene: 8. Germline V lookup: CDR1 LGHNA, CDR2 YSLEER. The CDR3 extends over 16 amino acids. CDR3 bases: TGCGCCAGCAGCCAGTTCGCTAGCGGGGGGGCCGATGAGCAGTTCTTC. Amino acids: CASSQFASGGADEQFF.

The chain uses TRBV5-1 and TRBJ1-1; D remains unclear. The V end lost 0 bases, the J end lost 8 bases, and 8 bases lay between the germline ends. This CDR3 region has 12 residues. Germline V gene data show CDR1 as SGHRS and CDR2 as YFSETQ. CDR3 nucleotide sequence: TGCGCCAGCAGCTTGGGCGGAGACGAAGCTTTCTTT. It is translated as CASSLGGDEAFF. The full variable domain, with the rest looked up from reference TRBV5-1 and TRBJ1-1, is KAGVTQTPRYLIKTRGQQVTLSCSPISGHRSVSWYQQTPGQGLQFLFEYFSETQRNKGNFPGRFSGRQFSNSRSEMNVSTLELGDSALYLCASSLGGDEAFFGQGTRLTVV.

The genes are TRBV6-5 and TRBJ1-5, with D tentatively TRBD1 (6 bases). V was trimmed by 6 bases and J by 4 bases, leaving 13 bases between them. The CDR3 consists of 14 residues. CDR1 is MNHEY, CDR2 SVGAGI, per germline. The CDR3 region has the DNA TGTGCCAGCAGCAGAGCAGGGGTAAATCAGCCCCAGCATTTT. Its protein is CASSRAGVNQPQHF.

The gene calls are TRBV25-1 and TRBJ2-1; the D gene is possibly TRBD1 (5 bases). Trimming pared 1 base from V and 6 bases from J, leaving 16 bases between. CDR1 and CDR2 (germline): MGHDK, SYGVNS. The CDR3 totals 16 residues. The CDR3 DNA reads as TGTGCCAGCAGTGAATTACTACTACGGCAGGGCAATGAGCAGTTCTTC. Amino acids: CASSELLLRQGNEQFF.

About this clone: Other DNA sequences within the sample encode an identical CDR3. The chain is built from TRBV12-5 and TRBJ1-6; D call uncertain. With 0 bases removed from V and 0 bases from J, the gap between germline ends came to 9 bases. CDR1 LGHNT and CDR2 FRNRAP come from the germline V gene. The CDR3 spans 17 residues. The CDR3 sequence: CASGLVEGSSYNSPLHF. Written as DNA, the CDR3 is TGTGCTAGTGGTTTGGTTGAGGGTAGCTCCTATAATTCACCCCTCCACTTT.

The sample holds one count of this clone. The sample contains more than one DNA sequence encoding this CDR3. V and J are TRBV15 and TRBJ1-1; D gene uncertain. Between the trimmed V and J ends, which lost 5 bases and 1 base, there was a span of 8 bases. This CDR3 has 13 residues. Germline assignment: CDR1 LNHNV and CDR2 YYDKDF (reference sequence). CDR3 sequence reads: CATSLSPNTEAFF. In DNA, the CDR3 is TGTGCCACCAGCCTGTCCCCGAACACTGAAGCTTTCTTT.

The genes are TRBV10-3 and TRBJ2-1; D is undetermined. The CDR3 runs to 15 residues. Germline V gives CDR1 ENHRY, CDR2 SYGVKD. Trimming took off 0 bases at V and 0 bases at J, with 6 bases between the two ends. The CDR3, as DNA: TGTGCCATCAGTGAGTCGGAGAGCTCCTACAATGAGCAGTTCTTC. This gives the protein CAISESESSYNEQFF.

This rearrangement joins TRBV12-2 to TRBJ2-7; the table's D call, TRBD2, was not checked against the DNA. TRBV12-2 is annotated as a pseudogene. This CDR3 region has 14 residues. In DNA, the CDR3 is TGTGCAAGTCGCTCCTGCCCGGGACTAGACGAGCAGTACTTC. It encodes CASRSCPGLDEQYF.

V is TRBV29-1 and J is TRBJ2-1; 11 positions agree with TRBD2. The CDR3 runs to 14 residues. The junction had 5 bases not matched to a gene; V was cut back by 7 bases and J by 3 bases. Germline V gene sequence: CDR1 SQVTM, CDR2 ANQGSEA. CDR3 loop: CSATTSGVYNEQFF. In DNA, the CDR3 is TGCAGCGCTACGACTAGCGGGGTCTACAATGAGCAGTTCTTC.

In its sample, this clone was seen a few times. This chain joins TRBV4-3 and TRBJ2-3; 9 nucleotides match TRBD1. The CDR3 sequence is 14 residues long. V trimming: 4 bases; J trimming: 5 bases; junction bases outside the gene matches: 4. Germline V gene lookup returns CDR1 LGHNA and CDR2 YSLEER. CDR3 DNA sequence: TGCGCCAGCAGCCGACAGGGGGAGGGAGATACGCAGTATTTT. It is translated as CASSRQGEGDTQYF.